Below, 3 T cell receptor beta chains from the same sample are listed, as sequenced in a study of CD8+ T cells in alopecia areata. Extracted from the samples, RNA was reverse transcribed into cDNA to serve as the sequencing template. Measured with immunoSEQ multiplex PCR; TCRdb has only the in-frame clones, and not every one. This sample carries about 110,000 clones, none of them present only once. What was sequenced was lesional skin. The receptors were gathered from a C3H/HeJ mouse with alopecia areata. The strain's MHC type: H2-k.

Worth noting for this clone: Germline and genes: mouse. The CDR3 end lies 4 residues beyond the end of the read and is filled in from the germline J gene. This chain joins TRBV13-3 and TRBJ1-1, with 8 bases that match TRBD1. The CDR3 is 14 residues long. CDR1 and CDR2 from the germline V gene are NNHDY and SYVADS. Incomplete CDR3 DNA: TGTGCCAGCAGTGATAGGACAGGGAGGACA. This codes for CASSDRTGRT. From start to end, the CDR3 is CASSDRTGRTEVFF.

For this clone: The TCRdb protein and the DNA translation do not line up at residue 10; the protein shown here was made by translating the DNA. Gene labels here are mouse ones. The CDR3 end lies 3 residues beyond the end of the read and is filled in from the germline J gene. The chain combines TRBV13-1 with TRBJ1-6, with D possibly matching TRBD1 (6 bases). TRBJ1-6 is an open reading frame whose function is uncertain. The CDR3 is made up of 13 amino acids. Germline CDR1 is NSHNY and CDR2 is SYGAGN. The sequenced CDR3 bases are TGTGCCAGCAGTGGTGACTGGGGGGGCGCC. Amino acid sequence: CASSGDWGGA. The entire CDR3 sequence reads CASSGDWGGALYF.

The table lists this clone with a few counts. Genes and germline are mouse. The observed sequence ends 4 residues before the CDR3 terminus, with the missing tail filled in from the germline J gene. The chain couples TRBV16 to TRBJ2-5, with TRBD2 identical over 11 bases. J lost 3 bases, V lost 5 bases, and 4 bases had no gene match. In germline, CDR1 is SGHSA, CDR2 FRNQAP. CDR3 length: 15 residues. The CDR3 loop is CASSAGTGGQDTQYF. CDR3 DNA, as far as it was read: TGTGCAAGCAGCGCCGGGACTGGGGGTCAAGAC.